This T cell receptor (beta chain) appears in the sequencing data of a study of blood T cell repertoires in COVID-19. Study in general: Acute and convalescent COVID-19 specimens originated in the United States, Italy and Spain.

Some clones are missing from TCRdb's copy, which holds only in-frame ones; the method was immunoSEQ multiplex PCR. The sample has approximately 170,000 clones; 88% are singletons. The CDR3 has 17 residues. The V gene's germline CDR1 is LGHDT and CDR2 YNNKEL (reference sequence). V shed 4 bases, J shed 2 bases, and the junction held 11 bases outside the gene matches. The receptor was isolated from a man aged 25-45 years with acute or convalescent COVID-19. The specimen sequenced was peripheral blood. V gene TRBV3-1 (or the pseudogene TRBV3-2) combines with J gene TRBJ2-3; 8 bases are a match to TRBD2. The CDR3 DNA is TGTGCCAGCAGCCGAACACTAGCGGAGCTTACCACAGATACGCAGTATTTT. It specifies CASSRTLAELTTDTQYF.